Each of the 18 T cell receptor beta chains below was sequenced from the same sample in a study of blood T cell repertoires in COVID-19. Sequenced by immunoSEQ multiplex PCR; TCRdb stores in-frame clones only, minus some. The profile covers roughly 72,000 clones, with about four fifths appearing a single time and about 18% taken by the ten largest. The sample consisted of peripheral blood. The receptors derive from a man between 65 and 79 years old who had recovered from COVID-19.

This chain connects TRBV5-1 to TRBJ1-2, with D perhaps matching TRBD1 (5 bases). Germline lookup yields CDR1 SGHRS and CDR2 YFSETQ. The V end was cut by 0 bases, the J end by 0 bases, with 9 bases between. This CDR3 is 15 amino acids long. CDR3 DNA: TGCGCCAGCAGCTTGGAGGGACTAGCTAACTATGGCTACACCTTC. It specifies CASSLEGLANYGYTF.

This clone was detected only a few times. The sample carries other DNA sequences with the same CDR3. The chain has TRBV11-3 and TRBJ1-2; TRBD1 might be the D (5 bases). The ends were cut back, 1 base at V and 2 bases at J, with 5 bases in the middle. The germline gives CDR1 SGHNT, CDR2 YENEEA. The CDR3 spans 13 residues. The CDR3 region is CASSLGQNYGYTF. The CDR3 nucleotides read TGTGCCAGCAGCTTAGGACAGAACTATGGCTACACCTTC.

The chain couples TRBV29-1 to TRBJ2-1; 9 bases are shared with TRBD2. The CDR3 length is 15 residues. Germline values: CDR1 SQVTM, CDR2 ANQGSEA. With V trimmed by 8 bases and J by 6 bases, 14 bases remained unmatched. For the CDR3, the DNA is TGCAGCTCAACCACCCTAGGACTAGCGATCAATGAGCAGTTCTTC. As protein: CSSTTLGLAINEQFF.

The chain is built from TRBV9 and TRBJ2-7; 7 nucleotides match TRBD1. The V gene end was trimmed by 0 bases and the J gene end by 0 bases; junction bases not matched to a gene: 6. Germline V gives CDR1 SGDLS, CDR2 YYNGEE. CDR3 length: 16 amino acids. CDR3 protein: CASSVGGQDHSYEQYF. In DNA, the CDR3 is TGTGCCAGCAGCGTAGGAGGACAGGATCACTCCTACGAGCAGTACTTC.

The chain has TRBV5-4 and TRBJ2-7; D is possibly TRBD1 (5 bases). Germline-derived CDR1 and CDR2 are SGHNT and YYREEE (reference sequence). This CDR3 contains 14 residues. V lost 0 bases and J lost 1, with 8 bases in between. The CDR3 spells CASSLGTLSYEQYF. For the CDR3, the DNA is TGTGCCAGCAGCTTGGGGACACTTTCCTACGAGCAGTACTTC.

In its sample, this clone was seen a few times. This sequence joins TRBV12-3 or TRBV12-4 and TRBJ2-7; D gene ambiguous. V was pared by 6 bases and J by 3 bases, with 12 bases between. The CDR3 spans 13 residues. CDR3 sequence reads: CASRMSAGYEQYF. In DNA, the CDR3 is TGTGCCAGCAGGATGTCCGCCGGCTACGAGCAGTACTTC.

The V call is TRBV7-2, the J call TRBJ2-3; D might be TRBD2 (5 bases). V was trimmed by 5 bases and J by 5 bases, leaving 11 bases between them. CDR3 size: 13 residues. The germline V gene encodes CDR1 SGHTA and CDR2 FQGNSA. The CDR3 bases are TGTGCCAGCAGCCTCGCGGGTGAAGATACGCAGTATTTT. It is translated as CASSLAGEDTQYF.

V and J are TRBV5-1 and TRBJ2-3; D is perhaps TRBD2 (5 bases). Trimming took off 4 bases at V and 4 bases at J, with 13 bases between the two ends. From germline, CDR1 is SGHRS and CDR2 YFSETQ. The CDR3 covers 14 residues. CDR3 in amino acids: CASSRERQADTQYF. The CDR3 DNA follows: TGCGCCAGCAGCCGGGAAAGGCAAGCAGATACGCAGTATTTT.

The genes are TRBV7-2 and TRBJ1-6, with D perhaps matching TRBD1 (6 bases). This CDR3 is built from 14 residues. With 2 bases removed from V and 9 bases from J, the gap between germline ends came to 11 bases. Per the germline V gene, CDR1 is SGHTA and CDR2 is FQGNSA. The CDR3 region is CASSLWGLGSPLHF. The DNA for the CDR3 is TGTGCCAGCAGCTTATGGGGGCTTGGTTCACCCCTCCACTTT.

This clone was seen more than once but under ten times. The rearrangement uses TRBV6-2 or TRBV6-3 and TRBJ1-6; TRBD1 aligns across 11 bases. V lost 6 bases, J lost 10 bases, and 8 bases stayed unmatched. Germline values: CDR1 MNHEY, CDR2 SVGEGT. The CDR3 covers 15 residues. The CDR3 DNA sequence: TGTGCCAGCAGCCAACCCGGACAGGGGGCATCACCCCTCCACTTT. It specifies CASSQPGQGASPLHF.

The J gene is TRBJ1-1, the V gene TRBV3-1 (or the pseudogene TRBV3-2); 10 bases map to TRBD1. Trimming at V came to 6 bases and at J to 2 bases, leaving 3 bases not matched to a gene. The germline gives CDR1 LGHDT, CDR2 YNNKEL (reference sequence). This CDR3 spans 14 amino acids. The CDR3 loop reads CASSRQGANTEAFF. The CDR3 DNA reads as TGTGCCAGCAGTCGACAGGGGGCAAACACTGAAGCTTTCTTT.

This clone was recorded a few times. This chain links TRBV7-9 with TRBJ1-2; possible D gene TRBD1, 5 bases. The V gene's germline CDR1 is SEHNR and CDR2 FQNEAQ (reference sequence). Between the trimmed V and J ends, which lost 1 base and 4 bases, there was a span of 10 bases. There are 14 residues in the CDR3. In nucleotides, the CDR3 is TGTGCCAGCAGCTTAGGGGCAGGGTTCTATGGCTACACCTTC. Its translation: CASSLGAGFYGYTF.

The chain links TRBV27 to TRBJ1-1; D is unresolved. The ends were cut back, 1 base at V and 1 base at J, with 7 bases in the middle. The CDR3 extends over 14 amino acids. CDR1 and CDR2 from the germline V gene are MNHEY and SMNVEV (reference sequence). CDR3 loop: CASSLFPGNTEAFF. In nucleotides, the CDR3 is TGTGCCAGCAGTTTATTTCCGGGGAACACTGAAGCTTTCTTT.

The CDR3 DNA reads TGTGCCAGCAGTGCACGGCTACGGGGTCGGGAGACCCAGTACTTC. This sequence encodes CASSARLRGRETQYF. The chain recombines TRBV6-4 with TRBJ2-5; tentative D call: TRBD2 (5 bases). Trimming shortened V by 4 bases and J by 5 bases, and 17 bases separated the two germline ends. Germline CDR1 reads MRHNA; CDR2 reads SNTAGT. The CDR3 loop spans 15 amino acids.

The rearrangement links TRBV6-5 to TRBJ2-7; D is ambiguous. V was clipped by 8 bases and J by 3 bases, with 17 bases between them. In germline, CDR1 is MNHEY, CDR2 SVGAGI. This CDR3 has 14 residues. CDR3 nucleotides: TGTGCCAGCCTTCCTCTGACTGACGACTACGAGCAGTACTTC. Encoded protein: CASLPLTDDYEQYF.

The rearrangement links TRBV28 to TRBJ1-1; D is perhaps TRBD1 (6 bases). The ends were cut back, 4 bases at V and 0 bases at J, with 12 bases in the middle. The CDR3 is made up of 15 amino acids. Germline CDR1 is MDHEN and CDR2 is SYDVKM. Here the CDR3 DNA reads TGTGCCAGCAGTTCGACAGGTGGCATGAACACTGAAGCTTTCTTT. It codes for CASSSTGGMNTEAFF.

For the CDR3, the DNA is TGTGCCAGCAGCCCACTTAGGGACAGGGGGCTAGAAAAACTGTTTTTT. Translated: CASSPLRDRGLEKLFF. The chain couples TRBV7-2 to TRBJ1-4, with 12 positions matching TRBD1. Per germline, CDR1 SGHTA and CDR2 FQGNSA. J was trimmed by 8 bases and V by 5 bases; bases with no gene match: 9. CDR3 length: 16 residues.

The V gene is TRBV19, the J gene TRBJ1-5, with D unresolved. The CDR3 extends over 16 amino acids. Germline loops: CDR1 LNHDA, CDR2 SQIVND (reference sequence). V dropped 7 bases and J dropped 2 bases, with 18 bases sitting between them. The CDR3 DNA follows: TGTGCCAGTAACAGTCGGAGGGCTCCGGGCAATCAGCCCCAGCATTTT. Protein product: CASNSRRAPGNQPQHF.